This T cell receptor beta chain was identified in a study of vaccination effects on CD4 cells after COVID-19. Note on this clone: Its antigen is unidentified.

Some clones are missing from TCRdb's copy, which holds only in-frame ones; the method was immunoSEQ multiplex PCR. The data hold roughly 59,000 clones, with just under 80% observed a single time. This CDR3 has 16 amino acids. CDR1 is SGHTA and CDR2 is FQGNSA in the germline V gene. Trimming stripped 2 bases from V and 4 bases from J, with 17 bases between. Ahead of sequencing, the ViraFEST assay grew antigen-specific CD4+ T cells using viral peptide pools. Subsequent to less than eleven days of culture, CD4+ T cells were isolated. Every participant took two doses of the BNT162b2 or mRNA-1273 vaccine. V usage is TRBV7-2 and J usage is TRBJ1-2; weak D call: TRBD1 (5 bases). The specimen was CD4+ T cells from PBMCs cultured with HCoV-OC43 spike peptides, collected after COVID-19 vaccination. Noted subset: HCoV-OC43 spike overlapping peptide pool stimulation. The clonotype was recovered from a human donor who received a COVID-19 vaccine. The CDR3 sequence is CASSLNGQGKFYGYTF. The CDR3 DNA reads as TGTGCCAGCAGCTTAAATGGGCAGGGTAAATTCTATGGCTACACCTTC.